This TCR beta chain came from a study of beta chain features in type 1 diabetes. Study findings and constraints: Equally in patients and controls, shorter templates might have been favored by PCR. Across all four CD4+ subsets, people with type 1 diabetes showed modestly shorter TCRB CDR3s.

Comments on this clone: No antigen is known for it.

Every bit of the isolated RNA underwent reverse transcription, so sequencing read expressed TCRB transcripts. TCRdb's table, derived via immunoSEQ multiplex PCR, lists solely in-frame clones and lacks some. The sample includes about 220,000 clones, approximately 11% of them seen just once. There are 14 residues in the CDR3. Per germline, CDR1 SEHNR and CDR2 FQNEAQ (reference sequence). V lost 7 bases, J lost 7 bases, and 20 bases lay in between. Sequences were obtained from central memory CD4+ T cells from blood. This chain uses TRBV7-9 with TRBJ2-7; the D gene is possibly TRBD2 (6 bases). This TCR came from a man aged 18-30 years in good health. CDR3 nucleotide sequence: TGTGCCAGCACCCTTTATGGTGACGGAGGGGAGCAGTACTTC. It is translated as CASTLYGDGGEQYF.